This TCR beta chain was captured by sequencing in a study of beta chain features in type 1 diabetes. The study, taken as a whole, reports: Moderately but significantly shorter TCRB CDR3s were found in Type 1 diabetes patients in all four CD4+ subsets.

This clone was seen more than once but under ten times. Its antigen is not identified. Of the isolated RNA, all was reverse transcribed, and so the sequenced material was expressed TCRB transcripts. Sequenced by immunoSEQ multiplex PCR; TCRdb stores in-frame clones only, minus some. The profile shows 300,000 to 400,000 clones, around 10% of them singletons. Germline CDR1 reads SGHTA; CDR2 reads FQGNSA. The CDR3 runs to 15 residues. Deletions cut 4 bases from V and 2 bases from J, with 12 bases between. The sequenced sample was central memory CD4+ T cells from blood. The rearrangement uses TRBV7-2 and TRBJ1-5, with D unclear. The origin of this receptor is a man younger than 45 with type 1 diabetes. Here the CDR3 reads CASSSTASGNQPQHF. CDR3 in DNA: TGTGCCAGCAGCTCGACCGCTTCGGGCAATCAGCCCCAGCATTTT.